These 18 T cell receptor beta chains originate from one sample sequenced in a study of T cells in tumors after PD-1 blockade. The method was immunoSEQ multiplex PCR; TCRdb's version includes in-frame clones alone and lacks a portion of them. This table holds approximately 30,000 clones, roughly 76% found once. The input for sequencing was PBMCs, taken after anti-PD-1 treatment. These receptors all stem from a human donor with basal cell carcinoma.

The chain employs TRBV6-2 or TRBV6-3 and TRBJ2-2, with 10 positions matching TRBD2. J gave up 3 bases and V 2 bases, and 6 bases lay outside the gene matches. In germline, CDR1 is MNHEY, CDR2 SVGEGT. The CDR3 extends over 17 amino acids. The CDR3 region has the DNA TGTGCCAGCAGTTACCCAGCGGGGGGGCCGGACACCGGGGAGCTGTTTTTT. Translated, it gives CASSYPAGGPDTGELFF.

The chain couples TRBV7-2 to TRBJ2-6; maybe TRBD2 (6 bases). Germline loops: CDR1 SGHTA, CDR2 FQGNSA. The V end lost 3 bases, the J end lost 3 bases, and 9 bases lay between the germline ends. This CDR3 spans 15 amino acids. CDR3 coding DNA: TGTGCCAGCAGCTTGACGGGGGTTGGGGCCAACGTCCTGACTTTC. This translates into CASSLTGVGANVLTF. The variable domain in full, with the rest retrieved from reference TRBV7-2 and TRBJ2-6, is GAGVSQSPSNKVTEKGKDVELRCDPISGHTALYWYRQSLGQGLEFLIYFQGNSAPDKSGLPSDRFSAERTGGSVSTLTIQRTQQEDSAVYLCASSLTGVGANVLTFGAGSRLTVL.

The chain couples TRBV5-6 to TRBJ2-1; TRBD2 agrees at 9 bases. The length of the CDR3 is 16 residues. V was clipped by 4 bases and J by 9 bases; unmatched bases: 14. Germline V gene sequence: CDR1 SGHDT, CDR2 YYEEEE. The CDR3 loop reads CASSTPGLARDSEQFF. The DNA for the CDR3 is TGTGCCAGCAGCACCCCGGGACTAGCTAGAGACAGTGAGCAGTTCTTC.

V and J are TRBV7-2 and TRBJ2-1; D is perhaps TRBD2 (6 bases). CDR3 length: 13 amino acids. Germline CDR1 SGHTA, CDR2 FQGNSA. V lost 4 bases and J 10 bases, leaving 14 bases between the germline ends. CDR3 DNA sequence: TGTGCCAGCAGCTCGAGTAGCGGCATGGAGCAGTTCTTC. Translating gives CASSSSSGMEQFF.

The rearrangement joins TRBV3-1 (or the pseudogene TRBV3-2) to TRBJ1-2; D is possibly TRBD1 (5 bases). The CDR3 totals 15 residues. Trimming left V 4 bases short and J 6 bases short, with 18 bases between. Germline V CDR1 and CDR2: LGHDT, YNNKEL (reference sequence). The CDR3 region has the DNA TGTGCCAGCAGCCTTAGAGGACATAAGGGGAATGGCTACACCTTC. Protein product: CASSLRGHKGNGYTF.

This clone was counted only a few times. The gene calls are TRBV2 and TRBJ1-1, with D possibly being TRBD1 (6 bases). There are 14 residues in the CDR3. V was pared by 10 bases and J by 1 base, with 16 bases between. CDR1 is SNHLY, CDR2 FYNNEI, per germline. CDR3 nucleotides: TGTGCCACCCAGGCGGGACACCGGAACACTGAAGCTTTCTTT. This sequence encodes CATQAGHRNTEAFF.

The chain employs TRBV28 and TRBJ2-7; TRBD1 might be the D (6 bases). Germline V lookup: CDR1 MDHEN, CDR2 SYDVKM. This CDR3 has 15 residues. V gave up 3 bases and J gave up 2 bases, with 14 bases separating them. The CDR3 here is CASSLGAGDAYEQYF. CDR3 bases: TGTGCCAGCAGTTTGGGGGCAGGGGACGCCTACGAGCAGTACTTC.

The gene calls are TRBV6-4 and TRBJ2-1; 9 positions agree with TRBD2. V shed 3 bases, J shed 2 bases, and the junction held 2 bases outside the gene matches. The germline V gene encodes CDR1 MRHNA and CDR2 SNTAGT. This CDR3 has 15 amino acids. CDR3 in amino acids: CASSELAGTYNEQFF. The CDR3 bases are TGTGCCAGCAGTGAGCTAGCGGGGACCTACAATGAGCAGTTCTTC.

The chain is built from TRBV2 and TRBJ2-3; 10 positions agree with TRBD2. The CDR3 is made up of 14 amino acids. Trimming at V came to 7 bases and at J to 4 bases, leaving 5 bases not matched to a gene. Germline lookup yields CDR1 SNHLY and CDR2 FYNNEI. The CDR3 protein is CASTQGLASDTQYF. CDR3 bases: TGTGCCAGCACCCAGGGACTAGCGTCAGATACGCAGTATTTT.

This CDR3 is CASTPRGGGTTLDEQYF. The CDR3 nucleotides are TGTGCCAGCACCCCAAGAGGCGGCGGGACTACCCTGGACGAGCAGTACTTC. V usage is TRBV2 and J usage is TRBJ2-7, with 7 nucleotides matching TRBD2. Germline-derived CDR1 and CDR2 are SNHLY and FYNNEI. The length of the CDR3 is 17 residues. The V segment lost 7 bases and the J segment 5 bases; nucleotides outside the gene matches: 20.

The V call is TRBV6-1, the J call TRBJ2-1, with 15 nucleotides matching TRBD2. The CDR3 sequence is 19 residues long. V gave up 1 base and J gave up 4 bases; unmatched junction bases: 8. Germline V CDR1 and CDR2: MNHNS, SASEGT. CDR3 region: CASSEGGGTSGGLYNEQFF. The CDR3 DNA sequence: TGTGCCAGCAGTGAAGGAGGAGGGACTAGCGGGGGGCTATACAATGAGCAGTTCTTC.

This chain uses TRBV30 with TRBJ1-5, with TRBD1 identical over 7 bases. The CDR3 totals 13 residues. The ends lost 5 bases at V and 7 bases at J; junction bases unmatched: 8. Germline V CDR1 and CDR2: GTSNPN, SVGIG (reference sequence). The CDR3 DNA reads as TGTGCCTGGGGCGACAGGGTTGGGCAGCCCCAGCATTTT. Its translation: CAWGDRVGQPQHF.

V and J are TRBV12-3 or TRBV12-4 and TRBJ1-2, with 8 bases that match TRBD1. V dropped 6 bases and J dropped 4; count of bases not matched to a gene: 4. The length of the CDR3 is 13 residues. The CDR3 sequence is CASRPTGAYGYTF. CDR3 in DNA: TGTGCCAGCAGGCCGACAGGGGCCTATGGCTACACCTTC.

The CDR3 is CASSQDGVGRGTGELFF. As DNA, the CDR3 is TGCGCCAGCAGCCAAGATGGGGTCGGGAGGGGCACCGGGGAGCTGTTTTTT. This rearrangement joins TRBV4-3 to TRBJ2-2; 8 positions match TRBD2. This CDR3 has 17 amino acids. Germline lookup yields CDR1 LGHNA and CDR2 YSLEER. V gave up 0 bases and J gave up 4 bases; unmatched junction bases: 7.

A single count supports this clone. The V and J genes are TRBV5-1 and TRBJ2-2; 8 bases line up with TRBD1. The V and J ends lost 7 bases and 6 bases, in that order; junction bases with no gene match: 8. The CDR3 sequence is 14 residues long. Germline V lookup: CDR1 SGHRS, CDR2 YFSETQ. This CDR3 is CASQGAISPGELFF. In nucleotides, the CDR3 is TGCGCCAGCCAGGGGGCTATATCCCCCGGGGAGCTGTTTTTT.

The CDR3 nucleotides read TGTGCCAGCAGCTGGCGGGCCCTGGGAGATACGCAGTATTTT. Protein: CASSWRALGDTQYF. The chain is built from TRBV5-4 and TRBJ2-3, with TRBD2 as a possible D gene (5 bases). Germline lookup yields CDR1 SGHNT and CDR2 YYREEE (reference sequence). This CDR3 is built from 14 residues. Deletions cut 3 bases from V and 5 bases from J, with 13 bases between.

This rearrangement joins TRBV4-1 to TRBJ2-1, with 11 bases identical to TRBD1. Trimming at V came to 4 bases and at J to 4 bases, leaving 3 bases not matched to a gene. Germline CDR1 reads MGHRA; CDR2 reads YSYEKL. The CDR3 is 15 residues long. DNA of the CDR3: TGCGCCAGCAGCCTGGGACAGGGGGGATACAATGAGCAGTTCTTC. Protein product: CASSLGQGGYNEQFF.

This clone was seen just once. V gene TRBV6-5 combines with J gene TRBJ2-2; no definite D call. Germline loops: CDR1 MNHEY, CDR2 SVGAGI. The CDR3 covers 14 residues. V gave up 6 bases and J gave up 1 base, with 9 bases separating them. DNA of the CDR3: TGTGCCAGCAGGGGATCGGGGAACACCGGGGAGCTGTTTTTT. Translating it yields CASRGSGNTGELFF.